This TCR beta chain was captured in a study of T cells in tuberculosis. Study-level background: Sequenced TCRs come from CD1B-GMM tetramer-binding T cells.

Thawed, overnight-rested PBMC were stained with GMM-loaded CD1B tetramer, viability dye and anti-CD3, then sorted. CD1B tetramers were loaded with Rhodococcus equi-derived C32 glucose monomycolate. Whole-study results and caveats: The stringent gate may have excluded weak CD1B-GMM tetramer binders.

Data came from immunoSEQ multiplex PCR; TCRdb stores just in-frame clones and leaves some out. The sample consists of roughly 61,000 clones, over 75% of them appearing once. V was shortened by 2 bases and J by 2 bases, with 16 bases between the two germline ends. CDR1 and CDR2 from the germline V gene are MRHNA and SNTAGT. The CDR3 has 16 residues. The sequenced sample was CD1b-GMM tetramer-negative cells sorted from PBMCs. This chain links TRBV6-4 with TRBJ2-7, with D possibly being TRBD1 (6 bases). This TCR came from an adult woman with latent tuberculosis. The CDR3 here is CASSDPDSACPYEQYF. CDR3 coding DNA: TGTGCCAGCAGTGACCCGGACAGCGCCTGTCCCTACGAGCAGTACTTC.